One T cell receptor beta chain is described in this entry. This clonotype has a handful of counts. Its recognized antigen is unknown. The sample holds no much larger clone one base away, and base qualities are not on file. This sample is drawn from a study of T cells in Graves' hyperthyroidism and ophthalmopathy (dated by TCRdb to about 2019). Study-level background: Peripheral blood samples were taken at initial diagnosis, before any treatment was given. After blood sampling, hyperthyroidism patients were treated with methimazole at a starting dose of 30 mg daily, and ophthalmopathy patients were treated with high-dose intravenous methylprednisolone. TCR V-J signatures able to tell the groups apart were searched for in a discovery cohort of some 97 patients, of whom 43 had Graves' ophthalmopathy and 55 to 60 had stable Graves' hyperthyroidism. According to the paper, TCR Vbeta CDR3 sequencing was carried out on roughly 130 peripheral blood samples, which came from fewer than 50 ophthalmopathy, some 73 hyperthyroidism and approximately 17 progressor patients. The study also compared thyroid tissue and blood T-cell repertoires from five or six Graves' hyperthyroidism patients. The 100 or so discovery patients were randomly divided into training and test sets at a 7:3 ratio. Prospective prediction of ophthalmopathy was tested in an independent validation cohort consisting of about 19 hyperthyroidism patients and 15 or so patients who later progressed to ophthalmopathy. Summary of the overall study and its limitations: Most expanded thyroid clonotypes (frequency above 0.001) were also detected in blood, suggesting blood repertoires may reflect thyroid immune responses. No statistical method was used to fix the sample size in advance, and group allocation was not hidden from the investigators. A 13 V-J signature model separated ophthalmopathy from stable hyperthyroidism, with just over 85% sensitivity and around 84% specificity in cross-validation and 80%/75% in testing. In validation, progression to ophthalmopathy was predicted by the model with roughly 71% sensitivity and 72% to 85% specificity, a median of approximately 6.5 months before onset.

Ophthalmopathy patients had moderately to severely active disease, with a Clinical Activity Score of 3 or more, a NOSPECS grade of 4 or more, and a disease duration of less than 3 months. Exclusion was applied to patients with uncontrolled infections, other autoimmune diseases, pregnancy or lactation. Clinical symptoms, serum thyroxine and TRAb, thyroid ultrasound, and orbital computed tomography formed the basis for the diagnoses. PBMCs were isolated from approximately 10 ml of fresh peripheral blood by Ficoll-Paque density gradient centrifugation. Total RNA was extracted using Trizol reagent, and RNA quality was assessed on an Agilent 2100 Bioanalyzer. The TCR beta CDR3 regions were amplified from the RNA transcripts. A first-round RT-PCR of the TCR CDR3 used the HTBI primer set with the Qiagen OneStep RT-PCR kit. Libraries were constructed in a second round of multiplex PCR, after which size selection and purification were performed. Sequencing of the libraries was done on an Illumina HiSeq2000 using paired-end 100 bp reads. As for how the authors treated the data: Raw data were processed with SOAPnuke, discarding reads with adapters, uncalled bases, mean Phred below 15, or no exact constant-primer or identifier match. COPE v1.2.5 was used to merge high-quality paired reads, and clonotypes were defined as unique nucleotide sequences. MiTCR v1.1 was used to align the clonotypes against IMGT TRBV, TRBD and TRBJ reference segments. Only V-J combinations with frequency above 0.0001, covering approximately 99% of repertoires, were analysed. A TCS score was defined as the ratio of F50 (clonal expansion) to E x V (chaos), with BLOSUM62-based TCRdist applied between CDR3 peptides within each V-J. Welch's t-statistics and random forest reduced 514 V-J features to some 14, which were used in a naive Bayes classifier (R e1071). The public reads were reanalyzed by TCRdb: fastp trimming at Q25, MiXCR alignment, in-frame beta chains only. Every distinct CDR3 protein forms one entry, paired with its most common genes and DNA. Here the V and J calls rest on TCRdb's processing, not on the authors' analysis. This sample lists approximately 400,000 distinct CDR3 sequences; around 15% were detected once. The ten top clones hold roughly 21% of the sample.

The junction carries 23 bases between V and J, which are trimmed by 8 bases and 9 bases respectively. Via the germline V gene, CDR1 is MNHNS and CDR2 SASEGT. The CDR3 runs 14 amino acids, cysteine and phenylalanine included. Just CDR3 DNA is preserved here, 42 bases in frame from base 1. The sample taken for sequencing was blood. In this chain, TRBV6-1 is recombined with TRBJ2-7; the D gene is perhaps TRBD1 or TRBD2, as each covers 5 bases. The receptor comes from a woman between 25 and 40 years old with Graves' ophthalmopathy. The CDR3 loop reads CASGGNSPLGGQYF. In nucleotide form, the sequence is TGTGCCAGCGGGGGAAACAGCCCCTTGGGCGGGCAGTACTTC.